This T cell receptor beta chain appears in the sequencing data of a study of T cells after yellow fever vaccination. Overall study results and limits: Detected again after the booster were most primary-vaccination clones, at nearly 97% CD4 and approximately 87% CD8. Repertoires sorted by FACS could include abundant clonotypes that are contaminants from the bulk population. It was a weaker secondary response, yet one that peaked faster, at day 5 versus 15.

Making TCR cDNA involved 5'RACE template switching, which added UMIs and a universal primer site. Each CDR3 protein gets one entry after TCRdb re-called the 5' RACE reads with MiXCR. The table lists hundreds of thousands of distinct CDR3 sequences, roughly 9.4% of them singletons, with around 17% in the top ten. This clonotype turned up a few times. Its antigen is unknown. This CDR3 comprises 14 residues. Trimming cost V 0 bases and J 3 bases, with 9 bases left between them. Germline V gene data show CDR1 as SGDLS and CDR2 as YYNGEE. V gene TRBV9 combines with J gene TRBJ1-1; D gene unclear. This specimen was PBMCs, taken on the day of the first yellow fever vaccination. The source is a young man who received the YFV17D yellow fever vaccine. The CDR3 region is CASSVGEGYTEAFF. As DNA, the CDR3 is TGTGCCAGCAGCGTAGGCGAAGGGTACACTGAAGCTTTCTTT.